The rows below give T cell receptor beta chains drawn from one sample of a study of T-cell memory formation after mild COVID-19. TCRdb reprocessed the 5' RACE reads with MiXCR, giving one entry per CDR3 protein. The repertoire consists of around 320,000 distinct CDR3 sequences, with approximately 29% occurring once and the leading ten covering roughly 12%. The material sequenced was PBMCs or a T cell subset sorted from them (not recorded which). These receptors all stem from an adult woman who had mild COVID-19 (a few samples of this study predate the infection). Cell type and time point are not known. Both conserved end residues are part of each CDR3. The D gene is left open where the match is weak. Not every row has a clone size; where given, it reads once, few, many or a size class.

d_gene,j_gene,v_gene,abundance,len,CDR3nt,CDR3aa
TRBD1,TRBJ2-1,TRBV2,NA,12,TGTGCCAGCAGGCGAGGGGGCGATGAGCAGTTCTTC,CASRRGGDEQFF
TRBD2,TRBJ2-2,TRBV5-5,few,17,TGTGCCAGCAGCTTTACTACCGGGAGGGCCGAGGCCGGGGAGCTGTTTTTT,CASSFTTGRAEAGELFF
NA,TRBJ2-5,TRBV27,NA,15,TGTGCCAGCAGTTTACAAGGATTCACGGGAGAGACCCAGTACTTC,CASSLQGFTGETQYF
NA,TRBJ2-5,TRBV5-6,few,14,TGTGCCAGCAGCTTGGGGTCCGGGGTCGAGACCCAGTACTTC,CASSLGSGVETQYF
TRBD2,TRBJ2-7,TRBV3-1,few,14,TGTGCCAGCACCCCTGTTGGCCGGGGGGACGAGCAGTACTTC,CASTPVGRGDEQYF
NA,TRBJ1-2,TRBV15,NA,18,TGTGCCACCAGCAGGACACCCCCGGTGGGGGGCCCTCGCTATGGCTACACCTTC,CATSRTPPVGGPRYGYTF
NA,TRBJ2-2,TRBV30,NA,14,TGTGCCTGCAAGCGGCGAGGTCAATCCGGGGAGCTGTTTTTT,CACKRRGQSGELFF
NA,TRBJ2-5,TRBV25-1,NA,14,TGTGCCAGCAGTGACCGGCGGTCCAAGGAGACCCAGTACTTC,CASSDRRSKETQYF
NA,TRBJ1-3,TRBV10-3,few,14,TGTGCCATCGGTGAAAGGAGCTCTGGAAACACCATATATTTT,CAIGERSSGNTIYF
NA,TRBJ2-7,TRBV12-3/TRBV12-4,NA,14,TGTGCCAGCAGCCCGTCCGGCAGCCTCTACGAGCAGTACTTC,CASSPSGSLYEQYF
TRBD1,TRBJ2-5,TRBV12-3/TRBV12-4,few,15,TGTGCCAGCAGTCCACAGGGGGCTGGGGGAGAGACCCAGTACTTC,CASSPQGAGGETQYF
TRBD2,TRBJ2-1,TRBV15,NA,16,TGTGCCACCGCCCAGACTAGCGGGAGCCTCTACAATGAGCAGTTCTTC,CATAQTSGSLYNEQFF
NA,TRBJ2-4,TRBV28,NA,13,TGTGCCAGCAGATTGGGGGCCAAAAACATTCAGTACTTC,CASRLGAKNIQYF
NA,TRBJ2-4,TRBV12-3/TRBV12-4,few,12,TGTGCCAGCAGCGCGGGTAATGGCATTCAGTACTTC,CASSAGNGIQYF
NA,TRBJ2-3,TRBV4-1,few,16,TGCGCCAGCAGCCAACAAGCGGGACAGAGCACAGATACGCAGTATTTT,CASSQQAGQSTDTQYF
TRBD1,TRBJ2-7,TRBV7-9,NA,16,TGTGCCAGCAGCGGTGACAGGGAAGGATTCTCCTACGAGCAGTACTTC,CASSGDREGFSYEQYF
TRBD1,TRBJ2-6,TRBV30,NA,16,TGTGCCGGGACAGGGTGGACCTCGGGGGGGGCCAACGTCCTGACTTTC,CAGTGWTSGGANVLTF
NA,TRBJ1-6,TRBV20-1,NA,14,TGCAGTGCCGGCGATTCTTATGGGGATTCACCCCTCCACTTT,CSAGDSYGDSPLHF
NA,TRBJ2-4,TRBV6-6,NA,21,TGTGCCAGCAGTTACTCGAAACAGGGGGAGGGCACAGGGGACATCAAAAACATTCAGTACTTC,CASSYSKQGEGTGDIKNIQYF
NA,TRBJ2-1,TRBV3-1,NA,16,TGTGCCAGCAGCCAAGGGCTCCCGGCGAGATACAATGAGCAGTTCTTC,CASSQGLPARYNEQFF
NA,TRBJ1-2,TRBV30,NA,11,TGTGCCTGGAGCGTGTACTATGGCTACACCTTC,CAWSVYYGYTF
NA,TRBJ2-5,TRBV5-6,few,18,TGTGCCAGCAGCTTGGCCGGCCTAGATCTGAGTAGAGCGGAGACCCAGTACTTC,CASSLAGLDLSRAETQYF
NA,TRBJ2-3,TRBV7-2,few,13,TGTGCCAGCAGCTTACCCCCGGCAGATACGCAGTATTTT,CASSLPPADTQYF
NA,TRBJ1-5,TRBV19,NA,15,TGTGCCAGTAGTATAATAGCTAATAGCAATCAGCCCCAGCATTTT,CASSIIANSNQPQHF
NA,TRBJ2-1,TRBV7-2,many,13,TGTGCCAGCAGCTCCATGGGACTTGGGGAGCAGTTCTTC,CASSSMGLGEQFF
NA,TRBJ2-3,TRBV2,few,14,TGTGCCAGCAGCAAAGCGGGTTCCACAGATACGCAGTATTTT,CASSKAGSTDTQYF